Here is one T cell receptor (beta chain) with its context. Compared with germline, one end of the junction differs, possibly owing to a read error. Patients aged 18 to 65 had newly diagnosed hyperthyroidism of under 2 months' duration. Pregnant or lactating patients were excluded, as were those with uncontrolled infection or other autoimmune disease. Germline CDR1 is SGHKS and CDR2 is YYEKEE (reference sequence). This CDR3 comprises 17 residues. Researchers amplified the TCR beta CDR3 regions from RNA transcripts. Using the HTBI primer set, a first-round RT-PCR was run on the TCR CDR3. Each CDR3 protein gets one entry after TCRdb re-called the multiplex PCR reads with MiXCR. The data show a few hundred thousand distinct CDR3 sequences, 15% to 18% seen once. This sample is drawn from a study of T cells in Graves' hyperthyroidism and ophthalmopathy. Background on the study: The blood sample was taken at first diagnosis, before treatment began.

The source material was blood. The clonotype originates from a woman aged 25 to 39 with Graves' hyperthyroidism. The V call is TRBV5-5, the J call TRBJ2-1, with D perhaps TRBD1 or TRBD2 (5 bases each). CDR3 DNA sequence: TGCGCCAGCAGCCAGGACCGGGGCCCAGCACACAATGAGGTACAGTTCTTC. Translating it yields CASSQDRGPAHNEVQFF.